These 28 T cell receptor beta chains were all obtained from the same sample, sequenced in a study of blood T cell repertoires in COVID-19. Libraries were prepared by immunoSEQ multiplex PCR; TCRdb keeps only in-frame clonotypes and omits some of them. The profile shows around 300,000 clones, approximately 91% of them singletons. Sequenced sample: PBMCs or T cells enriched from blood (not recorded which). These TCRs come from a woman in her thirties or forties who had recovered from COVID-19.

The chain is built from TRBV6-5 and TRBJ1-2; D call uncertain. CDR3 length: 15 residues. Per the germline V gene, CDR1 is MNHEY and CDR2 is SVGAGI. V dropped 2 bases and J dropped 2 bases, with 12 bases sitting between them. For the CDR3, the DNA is TGTGCCAGCAGTTACGAGCCGGAGGGCAACTATGGCTACACCTTC. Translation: CASSYEPEGNYGYTF.

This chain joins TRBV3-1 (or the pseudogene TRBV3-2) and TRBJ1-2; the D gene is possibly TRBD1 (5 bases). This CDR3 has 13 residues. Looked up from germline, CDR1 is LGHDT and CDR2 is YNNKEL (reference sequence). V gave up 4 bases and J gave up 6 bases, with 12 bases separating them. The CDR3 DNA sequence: TGTGCCAGCAGCCCCCTTGGGGCGGATGGCTACACCTTC. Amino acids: CASSPLGADGYTF.

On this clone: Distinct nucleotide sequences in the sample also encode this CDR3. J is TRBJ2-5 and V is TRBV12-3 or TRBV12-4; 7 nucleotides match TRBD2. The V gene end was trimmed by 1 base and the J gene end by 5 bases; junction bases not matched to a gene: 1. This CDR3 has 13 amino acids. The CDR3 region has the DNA TGTGCCAGCAGTTTAGGACTAGCCGAGACCCAGTACTTC. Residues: CASSLGLAETQYF.

CDR3 bases: TGTGCCAGCAGCCCAAGTTCCAGAATTAACACCGGGGAGCTGTTTTTT. The encoded protein is CASSPSSRINTGELFF. The chain links TRBV14 to TRBJ2-2; D is undetermined. Germline CDR1 SGHDN, CDR2 FVKESK. CDR3 size: 16 residues. V gave up 4 bases and J gave up 2 bases, with 14 bases separating them.

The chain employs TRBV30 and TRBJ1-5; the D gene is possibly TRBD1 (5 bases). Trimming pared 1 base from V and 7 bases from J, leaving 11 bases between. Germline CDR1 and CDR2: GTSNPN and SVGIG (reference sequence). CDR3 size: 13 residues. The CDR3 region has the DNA TGTGCCTGGAGTGGCACAGGAGACCAGCCCCAGCATTTT. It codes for CAWSGTGDQPQHF. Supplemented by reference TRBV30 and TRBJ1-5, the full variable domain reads SQTIHQWPATLVQPVGSPLSLECTVEGTSNPNLYWYRQAAGRGLQLLFYSVGIGQISSEVPQNLSASRPQDRQFILSSKKLLLSDSGFYLCAWSGTGDQPQHFGDGTRLSIL.

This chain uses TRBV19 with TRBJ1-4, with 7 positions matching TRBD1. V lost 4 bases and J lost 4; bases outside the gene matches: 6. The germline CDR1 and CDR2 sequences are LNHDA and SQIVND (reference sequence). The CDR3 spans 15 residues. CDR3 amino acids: CASSTPRGNNEKLFF. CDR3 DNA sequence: TGTGCCAGTAGTACTCCCAGGGGGAATAATGAAAAACTGTTTTTT.

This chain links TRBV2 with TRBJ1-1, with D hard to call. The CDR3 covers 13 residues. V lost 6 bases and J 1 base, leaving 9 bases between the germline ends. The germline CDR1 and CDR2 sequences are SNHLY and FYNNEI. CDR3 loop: CASSYRPNTEAFF. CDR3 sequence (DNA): TGTGCCAGCAGCTATCGTCCGAACACTGAAGCTTTCTTT.

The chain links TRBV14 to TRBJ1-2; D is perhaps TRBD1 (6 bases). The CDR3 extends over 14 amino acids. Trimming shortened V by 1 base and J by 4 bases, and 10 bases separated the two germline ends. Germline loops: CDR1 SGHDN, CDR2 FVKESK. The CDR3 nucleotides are TGTGCCAGCAGCCAAGGGGGGCCCATCTATGGCTACACCTTC. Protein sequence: CASSQGGPIYGYTF. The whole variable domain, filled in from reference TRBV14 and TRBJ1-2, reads EAGVTQFPSHSVIEKGQTVTLRCDPISGHDNLYWYRRVMGKEIKFLLHFVKESKQDESGMPNNRFLAERTGGTYSTLKVQPAELEDSGVYFCASSQGGPIYGYTFGSGTRLTVV.

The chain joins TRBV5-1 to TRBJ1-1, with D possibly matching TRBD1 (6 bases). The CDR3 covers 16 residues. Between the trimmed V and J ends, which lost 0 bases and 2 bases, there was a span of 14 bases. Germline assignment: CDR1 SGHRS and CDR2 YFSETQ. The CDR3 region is CASSLGGGQPNTEAFF. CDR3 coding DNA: TGCGCCAGCAGCTTGGGTGGTGGACAGCCAAACACTGAAGCTTTCTTT.

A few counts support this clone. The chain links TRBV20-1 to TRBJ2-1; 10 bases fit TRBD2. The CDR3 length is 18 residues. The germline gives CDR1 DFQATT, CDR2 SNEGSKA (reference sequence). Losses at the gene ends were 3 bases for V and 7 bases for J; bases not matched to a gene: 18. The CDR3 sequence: CSASPLLAGVTATNEQFF. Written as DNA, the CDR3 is TGCAGTGCTAGTCCCCTCCTAGCGGGAGTGACAGCTACTAATGAGCAGTTCTTC.

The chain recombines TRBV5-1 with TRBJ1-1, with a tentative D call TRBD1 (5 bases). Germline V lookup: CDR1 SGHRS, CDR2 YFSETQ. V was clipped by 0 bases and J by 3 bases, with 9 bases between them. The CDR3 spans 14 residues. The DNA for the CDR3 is TGCGCCAGCAGCTTGGCTCCGGGGGACACTGAAGCTTTCTTT. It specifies CASSLAPGDTEAFF.

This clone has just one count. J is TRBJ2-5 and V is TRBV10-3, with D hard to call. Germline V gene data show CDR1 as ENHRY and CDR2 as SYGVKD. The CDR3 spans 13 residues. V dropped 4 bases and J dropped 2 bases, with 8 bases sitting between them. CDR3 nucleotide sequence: TGTGCCATCAGTGGGTTGCGGCAAGAGACCCAGTACTTC. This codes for CAISGLRQETQYF.

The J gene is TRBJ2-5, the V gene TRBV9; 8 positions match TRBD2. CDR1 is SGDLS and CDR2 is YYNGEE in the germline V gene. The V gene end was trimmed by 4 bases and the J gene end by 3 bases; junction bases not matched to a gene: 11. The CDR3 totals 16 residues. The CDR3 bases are TGTGCCAGCAGCACGAACGCCGGGACTAGTAAAGAGACCCAGTACTTC. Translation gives CASSTNAGTSKETQYF.

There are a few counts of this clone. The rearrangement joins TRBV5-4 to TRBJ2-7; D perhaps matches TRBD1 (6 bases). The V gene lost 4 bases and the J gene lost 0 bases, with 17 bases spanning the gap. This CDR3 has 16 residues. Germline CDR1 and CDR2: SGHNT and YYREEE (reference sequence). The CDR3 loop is CASSRDGDTLSYEQYF. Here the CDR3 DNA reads TGTGCCAGCAGCCGGGACGGGGACACCCTCTCCTACGAGCAGTACTTC.

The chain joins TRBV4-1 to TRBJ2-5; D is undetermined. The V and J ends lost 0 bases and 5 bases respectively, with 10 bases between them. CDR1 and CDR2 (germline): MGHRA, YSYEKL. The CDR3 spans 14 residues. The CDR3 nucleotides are TGCGCCAGCAGCCAAGATCCGGGTACGGAGACCCAGTACTTC. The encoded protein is CASSQDPGTETQYF.

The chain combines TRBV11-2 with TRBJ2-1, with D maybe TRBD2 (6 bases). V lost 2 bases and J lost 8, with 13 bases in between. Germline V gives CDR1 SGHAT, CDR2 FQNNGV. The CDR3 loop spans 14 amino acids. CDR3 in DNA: TGTGCCAGCAGCTTATCGGCGGGAAGGGATGAGCAGTTCTTC. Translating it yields CASSLSAGRDEQFF. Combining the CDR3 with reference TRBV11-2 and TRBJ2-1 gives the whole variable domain EAGVAQSPRYKIIEKRQSVAFWCNPISGHATLYWYQQILGQGPKLLIQFQNNGVVDDSQLPKDRFSAERLKGVDSTLKIQPAKLEDSAVYLCASSLSAGRDEQFFGPGTRLTVL.

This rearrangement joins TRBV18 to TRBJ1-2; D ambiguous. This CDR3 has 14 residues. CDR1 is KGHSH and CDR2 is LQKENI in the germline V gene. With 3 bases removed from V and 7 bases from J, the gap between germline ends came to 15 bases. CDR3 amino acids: CASSPPGRVAGYTF. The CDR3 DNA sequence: TGTGCCAGCTCACCGCCGGGGAGGGTTGCTGGCTACACCTTC. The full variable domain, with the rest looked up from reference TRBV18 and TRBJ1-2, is NAGVMQNPRHLVRRRGQEARLRCSPMKGHSHVYWYRQLPEEGLKFMVYLQKENIIDESGMPKERFSAEFPKEGPSILRIQQVVRGDSAAYFCASSPPGRVAGYTFGSGTRLTVV.

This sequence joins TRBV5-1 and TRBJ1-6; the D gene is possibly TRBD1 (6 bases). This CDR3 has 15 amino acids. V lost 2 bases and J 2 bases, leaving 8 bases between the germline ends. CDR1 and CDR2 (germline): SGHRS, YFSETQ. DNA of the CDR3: TGCGCCAGCAGCTTTCAGGGGCCCTATAATTCACCCCTCCACTTT. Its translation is CASSFQGPYNSPLHF.

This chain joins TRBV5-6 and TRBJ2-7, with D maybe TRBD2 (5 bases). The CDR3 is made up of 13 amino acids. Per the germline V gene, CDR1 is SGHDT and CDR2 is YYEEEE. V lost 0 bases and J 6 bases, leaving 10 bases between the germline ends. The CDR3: CASSLGRGSEQYF. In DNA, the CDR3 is TGTGCCAGCAGCTTGGGTCGCGGGTCCGAGCAGTACTTC.

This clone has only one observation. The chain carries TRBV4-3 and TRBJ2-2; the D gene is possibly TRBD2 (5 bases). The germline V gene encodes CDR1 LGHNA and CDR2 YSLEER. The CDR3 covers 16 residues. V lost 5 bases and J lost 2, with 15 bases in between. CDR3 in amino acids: CASSMVRGSNTGELFF. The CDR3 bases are TGCGCCAGCAGCATGGTTCGAGGGTCTAACACCGGGGAGCTGTTTTTT.

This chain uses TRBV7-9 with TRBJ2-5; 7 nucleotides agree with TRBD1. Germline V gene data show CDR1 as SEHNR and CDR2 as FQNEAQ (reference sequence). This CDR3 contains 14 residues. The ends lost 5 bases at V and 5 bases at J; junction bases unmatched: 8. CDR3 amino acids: CASSPQTGIETQYF. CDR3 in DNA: TGTGCCAGCAGCCCTCAGACAGGGATCGAGACCCAGTACTTC.

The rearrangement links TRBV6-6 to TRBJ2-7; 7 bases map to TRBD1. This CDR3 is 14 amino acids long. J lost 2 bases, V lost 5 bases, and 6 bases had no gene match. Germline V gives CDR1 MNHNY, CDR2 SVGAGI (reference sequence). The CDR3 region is CASSTTGVTYEQYF. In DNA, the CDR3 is TGTGCCAGCAGTACAACAGGGGTTACCTACGAGCAGTACTTC.

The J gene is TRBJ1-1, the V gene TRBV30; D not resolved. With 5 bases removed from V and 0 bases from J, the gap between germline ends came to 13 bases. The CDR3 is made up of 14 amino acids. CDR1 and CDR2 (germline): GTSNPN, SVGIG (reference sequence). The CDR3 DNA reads TGTGCCTGGGGAACACCCCAGGTGAACACTGAAGCTTTCTTT. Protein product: CAWGTPQVNTEAFF.

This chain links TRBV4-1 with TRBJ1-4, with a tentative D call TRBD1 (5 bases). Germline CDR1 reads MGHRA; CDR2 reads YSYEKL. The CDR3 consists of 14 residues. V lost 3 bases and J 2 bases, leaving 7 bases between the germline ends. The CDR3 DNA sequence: TGCGCCAGCAGCCACAGGGCGACTAATGAAAAACTGTTTTTT. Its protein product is CASSHRATNEKLFF.

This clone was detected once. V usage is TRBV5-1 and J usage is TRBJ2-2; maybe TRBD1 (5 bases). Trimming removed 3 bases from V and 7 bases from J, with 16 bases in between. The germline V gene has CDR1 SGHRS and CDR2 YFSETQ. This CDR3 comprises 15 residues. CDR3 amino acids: CASSSEPSGIGELFF. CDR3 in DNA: TGCGCCAGCAGCTCAGAGCCTTCAGGGATCGGGGAGCTGTTTTTT.

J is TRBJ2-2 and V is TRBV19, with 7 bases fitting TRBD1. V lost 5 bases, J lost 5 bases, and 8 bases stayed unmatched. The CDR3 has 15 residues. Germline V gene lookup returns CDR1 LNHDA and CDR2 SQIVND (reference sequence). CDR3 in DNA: TGTGCCAGTAGTGCCCCGACAGGGTGGACCGGGGAGCTGTTTTTT. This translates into CASSAPTGWTGELFF.

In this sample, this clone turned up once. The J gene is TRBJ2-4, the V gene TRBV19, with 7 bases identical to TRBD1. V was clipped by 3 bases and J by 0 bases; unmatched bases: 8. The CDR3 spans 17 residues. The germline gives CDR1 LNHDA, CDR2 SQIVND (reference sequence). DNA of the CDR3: TGTGCCAGTAGTATCCCACCGACAGGGATAGCCAAAAACATTCAGTACTTC. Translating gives CASSIPPTGIAKNIQYF.

The CDR3 loop reads CASSLEVGGVEQYF. CDR3 in DNA: TGCGCCAGCAGCTTGGAGGTAGGAGGGGTCGAGCAGTACTTC. The gene calls are TRBV5-1 and TRBJ2-7; perhaps TRBD2 as D (6 bases). Germline V lookup: CDR1 SGHRS, CDR2 YFSETQ. The CDR3 totals 14 residues. Trimming pared 0 bases from V and 6 bases from J, leaving 13 bases between.